The following is a T cell receptor beta chain sequence with its context. Germline values: CDR1 KGHSH, CDR2 LQKENI. The CDR3 sequence is 14 residues long. V lost 3 bases and J 7 bases, leaving 10 bases between the germline ends. This entry belongs to a study of blood T cell repertoires in COVID-19. The overall study: Collection of acute and convalescent COVID-19 samples took place in the United States, Italy and Spain. Sources were T cells, B-cell-depleted T cells, or PBMCs; the material itself was cDNA or gDNA.

In the authors' workflow: Reference gene primer amplification gave estimated nucleated cell counts. The repertoire was sequenced with immunoSEQ multiplex PCR; TCRdb's copy has only in-frame clones and lacks some. D and trimming come from the DNA, and the V and J calls and clone size come from that table. The top ten clones hold 3.3% of a sample with 85,000 to 130,000 clones, roughly 80% of them seen once. Sequencing used peripheral blood. This receptor was identified in a woman aged 80 or over with active or convalescent COVID-19. This chain uses TRBV18 with TRBJ1-6, with D possibly being TRBD1 (6 bases). The CDR3 here is CASSPTGLNSPLHF. The CDR3 coding sequence is TGTGCCAGCTCACCTACAGGGTTGAATTCACCCCTCCACTTT. Supplemented by reference TRBV18 and TRBJ1-6, the full variable domain reads NAGVMQNPRHLVRRRGQEARLRCSPMKGHSHVYWYRQLPEEGLKFMVYLQKENIIDESGMPKERFSAEFPKEGPSILRIQQVVRGDSAAYFCASSPTGLNSPLHFGNGTRLTVT.